A single sample gave rise to the 32 T cell receptor beta chains below, sequenced in a study of cytomegalovirus exposure and HLA in healthy donors. The PCR ran on 60 Vbeta and 13 Jbeta primers. Sequencing used immunoSEQ multiplex PCR; TCRdb keeps in-frame clones, though not all of them. Among about 93,000 clones, 82% were seen once, and the ten largest hold over 3%. The sample was PBMCs. These receptors all come from a man aged 45 to 65 in good health and CMV-seronegative.

The rearrangement links TRBV7-3 to TRBJ2-5; TRBD2 might be the D (6 bases). The V and J ends lost 4 bases and 0 bases respectively, with 12 bases between them. Germline V gives CDR1 SGHTA, CDR2 FQGTGA. The CDR3 spans 15 residues. CDR3: CASSSGPGDQETQYF. For the CDR3, the DNA is TGTGCCAGCAGCTCCGGTCCGGGGGACCAAGAGACCCAGTACTTC. Variable domain in full (rest from reference TRBV7-3 and TRBJ2-5): GAGVSQTPSNKVTEKGKYVELRCDPISGHTALYWYRQSLGQGPEFLIYFQGTGAADDSGLPNDRFFAVRPEGSVSTLKIQRTERGDSAVYLCASSSGPGDQETQYFGPGTRLLVL.

The chain combines TRBV18 with TRBJ1-1; D is undetermined. This CDR3 is built from 12 residues. V was cut by 0 bases and J by 11 bases, with 10 bases left in between. Germline V gives CDR1 KGHSH, CDR2 LQKENI. This CDR3 reads CASSPPGRKAFF. Here the CDR3 DNA reads TGTGCCAGCTCACCACCCGGCAGGAAGGCTTTCTTT.

The chain recombines TRBV7-9 with TRBJ2-2; 14 nucleotides line up with TRBD2. In germline, CDR1 is SEHNR, CDR2 FQNEAQ (reference sequence). The trim removed 6 bases at V and 7 bases at J, leaving 7 bases unmatched. This CDR3 has 16 amino acids. CDR3 in DNA: TGTGCCAGCAGATTGACTAGCGGGAGGGACGGCGGGGAGCTGTTTTTT. Protein sequence: CASRLTSGRDGGELFF.

The chain uses TRBV2 and TRBJ2-1; no clear D. The CDR3 has 15 residues. Germline CDR1 is SNHLY and CDR2 is FYNNEI. V dropped 6 bases and J dropped 0 bases, with 12 bases sitting between them. The CDR3 sequence: CASSPTVSSYNEQFF. CDR3 bases: TGTGCCAGCAGCCCAACAGTGAGCTCCTACAATGAGCAGTTCTTC.

V is TRBV19 and J is TRBJ1-3, with TRBD1 matching 8 bases. The CDR3 covers 17 residues. V lost 5 bases and J lost 2; bases outside the gene matches: 11. Germline CDR1 reads LNHDA; CDR2 reads SQIVND (reference sequence). The CDR3 nucleotides are TGTGCCAGTAGTTCCGACGGTCAGGGGGCAGCTGGAAACACCATATATTTT. Its translation: CASSSDGQGAAGNTIYF. The full variable domain, in which reference TRBV19 and TRBJ1-3 provide the parts outside the CDR3, is DGGITQSPKYLFRKEGQNVTLSCEQNLNHDAMYWYRQDPGQGLRLIYYSQIVNDFQKGDIAEGYSVSREKKESFPLTVTSAQKNPTAFYLCASSSDGQGAAGNTIYFGEGSWLTVV.

This clone was seen only once. The J gene is TRBJ1-4, the V gene TRBV6-5; D not certain. Germline V gene data show CDR1 as MNHEY and CDR2 as SVGAGI. CDR3 length equals 15 residues. With 0 bases removed from V and 5 bases from J, the gap between germline ends came to 10 bases. The CDR3 sequence: CASSYSGRTNEKLFF. The CDR3 nucleotides are TGTGCCAGCAGTTACTCTGGCAGAACGAATGAAAAACTGTTTTTT.

This clone was recorded only once. The CDR3 region is CASSLGQGWGNQPQHF. CDR3 sequence (DNA): TGTGCCAGCAGTTTAGGGCAGGGCTGGGGCAATCAGCCCCAGCATTTT. The chain links TRBV28 to TRBJ1-5; the D gene is possibly TRBD1 (5 bases). Between the trimmed V and J ends, which lost 2 bases and 2 bases, there was a span of 13 bases. This CDR3 has 16 amino acids. Germline loops: CDR1 MDHEN, CDR2 SYDVKM.

J is TRBJ1-2 and V is TRBV4-3; D is perhaps TRBD1 (5 bases). The V end was cut by 0 bases, the J end by 7 bases, with 12 bases between. The germline V gene has CDR1 LGHNA and CDR2 YSLEER. The CDR3 has 14 amino acids. Here the CDR3 DNA reads TGCGCCAGCAGCCAAGATCAGGGTTTCGGTGGCTACACCTTC. Encoded protein: CASSQDQGFGGYTF.

V is TRBV19 and J is TRBJ2-3; D unresolved. V gave up 1 base and J gave up 5 bases, with 7 bases separating them. Per germline, CDR1 LNHDA and CDR2 SQIVND (reference sequence). This CDR3 is built from 13 residues. As DNA, the CDR3 is TGTGCCAGTAGTATAGTATTCGGAGATACGCAGTATTTT. It yields the protein CASSIVFGDTQYF. Together with reference TRBV19 and TRBJ2-3, the CDR3 gives the full variable domain: DGGITQSPKYLFRKEGQNVTLSCEQNLNHDAMYWYRQDPGQGLRLIYYSQIVNDFQKGDIAEGYSVSREKKESFPLTVTSAQKNPTAFYLCASSIVFGDTQYFGPGTRLTVL.

The V call is TRBV4-1, the J call TRBJ2-4; D not resolved. Germline CDR1 reads MGHRA; CDR2 reads YSYEKL. The CDR3 length is 15 residues. V lost 1 base to trimming and J lost 0 bases, with 7 bases between them. The CDR3 region has the DNA TGCGCCAGCAGCCAAGGGAGTATAGCCAAAAACATTCAGTACTTC. Protein: CASSQGSIAKNIQYF.

The rearrangement uses TRBV11-1 and TRBJ2-7; 12 nucleotides align to TRBD2. Germline CDR1 SGHAT, CDR2 FQDESV (reference sequence). CDR3 length: 14 amino acids. V lost 2 bases to trimming and J lost 6 bases; unmatched junction nucleotides: 2. CDR3 DNA: TGTGCCAGCAGCTTAAGGACTAGCGGGATCGAGCAGTACTTC. Translated: CASSLRTSGIEQYF.

The chain employs TRBV29-1 and TRBJ1-3, with D uncertain. There are 13 residues in the CDR3. The ends were cut back, 5 bases at V and 0 bases at J, with 8 bases in the middle. Germline V gives CDR1 SQVTM, CDR2 ANQGSEA. The CDR3 loop reads CSVLVSSGNTIYF. CDR3 nucleotides: TGCAGCGTTCTAGTGAGCTCTGGAAACACCATATATTTT.

V gene TRBV5-1 combines with J gene TRBJ2-3; D possibly corresponds to TRBD2 (6 bases). CDR3 size: 16 residues. Germline-derived CDR1 and CDR2 are SGHRS and YFSETQ. Trimming took off 3 bases at V and 2 bases at J, with 16 bases between the two ends. As DNA, the CDR3 is TGCGCCAGCAGCTCCGGGACTCCTTCTATCACAGATACGCAGTATTTT. Its translation: CASSSGTPSITDTQYF. The full variable domain, its missing parts supplied by reference TRBV5-1 and TRBJ2-3, is KAGVTQTPRYLIKTRGQQVTLSCSPISGHRSVSWYQQTPGQGLQFLFEYFSETQRNKGNFPGRFSGRQFSNSRSEMNVSTLELGDSALYLCASSSGTPSITDTQYFGPGTRLTVL.

As to this clone: At one end, the junction sequence differs from germline, possibly due to a read error. J is TRBJ2-7 and V is TRBV28; 13 bases match TRBD2. This CDR3 region has 20 residues. Germline V gene data show CDR1 as MDHEN and CDR2 as SYDVKM. Here the CDR3 DNA reads TGTGCCGGCAGTTTGGGTGAGAGTGGACTAGCGGGGGCCGCTCTCTACGAGCAGTACTTC. It is translated as CAGSLGESGLAGAALYEQYF.

As concerns this clone: One junction end disagrees with the germline gene, perhaps due to a read error. This rearrangement joins TRBV10-3 to TRBJ1-4, with 8 bases aligning to TRBD1. The CDR3 sequence is 16 residues long. Germline V lookup: CDR1 ENHRY, CDR2 SYGVKD. The CDR3, as DNA: TGTGCCATCAGTGCTGAACTCGGACAGGGTCCGGCTCGGCTGCTTTTT. This encodes CAISAELGQGPARLLF.

The chain couples TRBV6-5 to TRBJ2-1; D is unclear. CDR1 MNHEY and CDR2 SVGAGI come from the germline V gene. Trimming stripped 3 bases from V and 6 bases from J, with 6 bases between. The CDR3 loop spans 12 amino acids. In DNA, the CDR3 is TGTGCCAGCAGTTATGGCGGCAATGAGCAGTTCTTC. Its translation is CASSYGGNEQFF.

This chain links TRBV30 with TRBJ2-7; 7 bases agree with TRBD2. This CDR3 has 16 residues. The germline gives CDR1 GTSNPN, CDR2 SVGIG (reference sequence). After removal of 1 base from V and 5 bases from J, the junction contained 14 bases not matched to a gene. CDR3 DNA: TGTGCCTGGAGTGGAGGGAGGGCCGGATGGGCCGACGAGCAGTACTTC. Translating it yields CAWSGGRAGWADEQYF.

The chain is built from TRBV16 and TRBJ1-4; tentatively, D is TRBD1 (6 bases). V was pared by 0 bases and J by 4 bases, with 9 bases between. CDR3 length: 15 amino acids. Looked up from germline, CDR1 is KGHSY and CDR2 is FQNENV. CDR3 sequence: CASSQSRGINEKLFF. The CDR3 nucleotides are TGTGCCAGCAGCCAATCGAGGGGGATTAATGAAAAACTGTTTTTT.

The rearrangement joins TRBV27 to TRBJ2-3; tentatively, D is TRBD2 (5 bases). There are 16 residues in the CDR3. The V gene's germline CDR1 is MNHEY and CDR2 SMNVEV (reference sequence). V was shortened by 0 bases and J by 0 bases, with 10 bases between the two germline ends. The CDR3 is CASSLSRGSSTDTQYF. CDR3 in DNA: TGTGCCAGCAGTTTATCACGGGGATCTAGCACAGATACGCAGTATTTT.

Of note for this clone: The junction does not match germline at one end; this may be a read error. The gene calls are TRBV11-2 and TRBJ2-5; D call uncertain. CDR1 SGHAT and CDR2 FQNNGV come from the germline V gene. The CDR3 loop spans 12 amino acids. This CDR3 reads CASSLEAATPYF. In nucleotides, the CDR3 is TGTGCCAGCAGCTTAGAGGCGGCTACCCCGTACTTC.

V usage is TRBV18 and J usage is TRBJ2-7; 7 bases align to TRBD2. Trimming took 4 bases from V and 0 from J; bases not matched to a gene: 9. Looked up from germline, CDR1 is KGHSH and CDR2 is LQKENI. This CDR3 is 16 amino acids long. This CDR3 reads CASSLSEGGGSYEQYF. The CDR3 bases are TGTGCCAGCTCACTTTCAGAGGGCGGGGGCTCCTACGAGCAGTACTTC.

The chain links TRBV5-6 to TRBJ1-5; D is perhaps TRBD1 (6 bases). Per germline, CDR1 SGHDT and CDR2 YYEEEE. There are 16 residues in the CDR3. V was trimmed by 2 bases and J by 2 bases, leaving 14 bases between them. DNA of the CDR3: TGTGCCAGCAGCTTCCTTGGGGGCGGCGGCAATCAGCCCCAGCATTTT. Its translation is CASSFLGGGGNQPQHF.

This clone appeared a single time. In nucleotides, the CDR3 is TGTGCCAGTAGTATTGGGGGCTTTGGGTCGGAAAAACTGTTTTTT. This gives the protein CASSIGGFGSEKLFF. The chain carries TRBV19 and TRBJ1-4; D is perhaps TRBD1 (6 bases). V was clipped by 3 bases and J by 8 bases, with 16 bases between them. This CDR3 is built from 15 residues. The germline V gene has CDR1 LNHDA and CDR2 SQIVND (reference sequence). Filled out from reference TRBV19 and TRBJ1-4, the complete variable domain reads DGGITQSPKYLFRKEGQNVTLSCEQNLNHDAMYWYRQDPGQGLRLIYYSQIVNDFQKGDIAEGYSVSREKKESFPLTVTSAQKNPTAFYLCASSIGGFGSEKLFFGSGTQLSVL.

This clone was seen a few times. J is TRBJ2-6 and V is TRBV2; D gene uncertain. From germline, CDR1 is SNHLY and CDR2 FYNNEI. The V end lost 7 bases, the J end lost 0 bases, and 13 bases lay between the germline ends. The CDR3 runs 16 residues. The CDR3 bases are TGTGCCAGCACTAGAACGGCGAACTCTGGGGCCAACGTCCTGACTTTC. Translating it yields CASTRTANSGANVLTF.

The chain has TRBV13 and TRBJ2-7; D may be TRBD2 (6 bases). The CDR3 length is 14 residues. Germline loops: CDR1 PRHDT, CDR2 FYEKMQ (reference sequence). V was clipped by 7 bases and J by 9 bases, with 22 bases between them. The CDR3, as DNA: TGTGCCAGCACCTCTGGAGGGCCCAATGGAGGGCAGTACTTC. It codes for CASTSGGPNGGQYF.

The V and J genes are TRBV28 and TRBJ1-6, with 7 bases aligning to TRBD1. Germline V gene lookup returns CDR1 MDHEN and CDR2 SYDVKM. V shed 10 bases and J 5 bases; nucleotides not matched to a gene: 11. This CDR3 is built from 15 residues. The CDR3 sequence is CAIQDRDWDNSPLHF. CDR3 in DNA: TGTGCCATCCAAGACAGGGACTGGGATAATTCACCCCTCCACTTT.

The chain combines TRBV11-2 with TRBJ2-5; D unresolved. CDR3 length equals 13 residues. V shed 5 bases and J shed 5 bases, with 12 bases lying between them. Germline V gene sequence: CDR1 SGHAT, CDR2 FQNNGV. The CDR3 here is CASSPSTGETQYF. In nucleotides, the CDR3 is TGTGCCAGCAGCCCCTCGACTGGTGAGACCCAGTACTTC.

This chain links TRBV5-1 with TRBJ1-5; D is undetermined. Germline loops: CDR1 SGHRS, CDR2 YFSETQ. Trimming removed 4 bases from V and 0 bases from J, with 8 bases in between. The CDR3 is 14 amino acids. CDR3 loop: CASSEDTSNQPQHF. In DNA, the CDR3 is TGCGCCAGCAGCGAAGACACTAGCAATCAGCCCCAGCATTTT.

The CDR3 nucleotides read TGTGCCAGCTCCCGGGACAGTGAATCCTACGAGCAGTACTTC. Amino acids: CASSRDSESYEQYF. V gene TRBV4-2 combines with J gene TRBJ2-7, with TRBD1 matching over 7 bases. This CDR3 contains 14 residues. Looked up from germline, CDR1 is LGHNA and CDR2 is YNFKEQ. With V trimmed by 8 bases and J by 1 base, 8 bases remained unmatched.

V is TRBV29-1 and J is TRBJ2-7; 11 nucleotides align to TRBD1. The ends lost 7 bases at V and 7 bases at J; junction bases unmatched: 9. CDR1 and CDR2 from the germline V gene are SQVTM and ANQGSEA. The CDR3 runs to 13 residues. CDR3 loop: CSAGTGGLGEQYF. The CDR3 region has the DNA TGCAGCGCTGGGACAGGGGGACTCGGGGAGCAGTACTTC.

The chain employs TRBV6-5 and TRBJ2-3, with a tentative D call TRBD1 (5 bases). The CDR3 sequence is 13 residues long. V was shortened by 5 bases and J by 1 base, with 7 bases between the two germline ends. Looked up from germline, CDR1 is MNHEY and CDR2 is SVGAGI. CDR3 region: CASSTGGTDTQYF. The CDR3 region has the DNA TGTGCCAGCAGTACAGGAGGCACAGATACGCAGTATTTT.

This clone was found a few times. This chain joins TRBV6-4 and TRBJ2-1, with 12 bases aligning to TRBD2. Germline values: CDR1 MRHNA, CDR2 SNTAGT. V lost 4 bases, J lost 9 bases, and 4 bases stayed unmatched. CDR3 size: 14 residues. CDR3 in amino acids: CASSGLAGAAEQFF. The CDR3 DNA follows: TGTGCCAGCAGTGGACTAGCGGGAGCGGCTGAGCAGTTCTTC.